The 20 T cell receptor beta chains in this list originate from one sample, sequenced in a study of shared clonotypes between healthy human individuals. Here immunoSEQ multiplex PCR was the method, and the copy in TCRdb shows in-frame clones only, minus some. In the table there are hundreds of thousands of clones, roughly 73% of which are singletons. Sample: memory CD4+ T cells sorted from blood. Subset described: CD45RA-negative fraction. Receptors originate from a woman younger than 45 in good health.

The count of this clone is one. With a much larger clone just one base away, this may be a read error. This sequence joins TRBV6-5 and TRBJ2-7; TRBD1 matches at 11 bases. The germline V gene has CDR1 MNHEY and CDR2 SVGAGI. This CDR3 region has 14 residues. Losses at the gene ends were 4 bases for V and 3 bases for J; bases not matched to a gene: 2. The CDR3 sequence is CASSSGTGGYEQYF. CDR3 coding DNA: TGTGCCAGCAGTTCCGGGACAGGGGGCTACGAGCAGTACTTC.

Note on this clone: Other nucleotide sequences in the sample specify the same CDR3. The CDR3 sequence: CASSGQGAGSQPQHF. The CDR3 nucleotides read TGTGCCAGCAGTGGCCAGGGGGCAGGGAGTCAGCCCCAGCATTTT. The gene calls are TRBV2 and TRBJ1-5; 8 nucleotides match TRBD1. This CDR3 contains 15 residues. Germline CDR1 is SNHLY and CDR2 is FYNNEI. The trim removed 4 bases at V and 6 bases at J, leaving 8 bases unmatched.

The J gene is TRBJ1-2, the V gene TRBV10-3; 10 bases map to TRBD1. Germline lookup yields CDR1 ENHRY and CDR2 SYGVKD. V was pared by 5 bases and J by 4 bases, with 16 bases of the junction left unmatched. CDR3 size: 18 residues. CDR3 in DNA: TGTGCCATCAGTAAACTCCGGGACAGGGGCGTAGGTGGCTATGGCTACACCTTC. It is translated as CAISKLRDRGVGGYGYTF.

This clone appeared once. This chain uses TRBV7-9 with TRBJ2-7; possibly TRBD1 for D (6 bases). The V and J ends lost 1 base and 5 bases respectively, with 12 bases between them. Per germline, CDR1 SEHNR and CDR2 FQNEAQ (reference sequence). The CDR3 length is 14 residues. In DNA form, the CDR3 reads TGTGCCAGCAGCTTAGTTCCAGGGGCGGACGAGCAGTACTTC. It translates to CASSLVPGADEQYF.

The J gene is TRBJ2-7, the V gene TRBV29-1; perhaps TRBD1 as D (5 bases). Germline V gene sequence: CDR1 SQVTM, CDR2 ANQGSEA. The CDR3 covers 13 residues. V was shortened by 0 bases and J by 7 bases, with 13 bases between the two germline ends. The CDR3 spells CSVEDVSGREQYF. For the CDR3, the DNA is TGCAGCGTTGAAGACGTATCAGGGCGGGAGCAGTACTTC.

The gene calls are TRBV6-1 and TRBJ1-4; the D is unclear. In germline, CDR1 is MNHNS, CDR2 SASEGT. The CDR3 totals 14 residues. Trimming left V 6 bases short and J 6 bases short, with 14 bases between. CDR3 bases: TGTGCCAGCAGACGAACGGCCCCAGATGAAAAACTGTTTTTT. This codes for CASRRTAPDEKLFF.

V and J are TRBV28 and TRBJ2-7, with a possible D match to TRBD2 (6 bases). The V end lost 7 bases, the J end lost 3 bases, and 16 bases lay between the germline ends. The germline V gene encodes CDR1 MDHEN and CDR2 SYDVKM. The length of the CDR3 is 14 residues. The DNA of the CDR3 is TGTGCCAGCAAGACCGGGACTGCAAACTACGAGCAGTACTTC. Amino acid sequence: CASKTGTANYEQYF.

The V call is TRBV15, the J call TRBJ1-1; D not certain. CDR1 is LNHNV and CDR2 is YYDKDF in the germline V gene (reference sequence). V was trimmed by 4 bases and J by 0 bases, leaving 36 bases between them. The CDR3 totals 23 residues. CDR3 nucleotides: TGTGCCACCAGCAAAGAGGTCGTTCCGAGAGGAGGTGGGGTCAAATTTTTGAACACTGAAGCTTTCTTT. Translated, it gives CATSKEVVPRGGGVKFLNTEAFF.

V gene TRBV5-6 combines with J gene TRBJ1-1; D is unclear. Germline CDR1 is SGHDT and CDR2 is YYEEEE. CDR3 length: 14 amino acids. The V gene lost 0 bases and the J gene lost 4 bases, with 10 bases spanning the gap. CDR3 DNA sequence: TGTGCCAGCAGCTTGGACGGGTTCGGCACTGAAGCTTTCTTT. Amino acid sequence: CASSLDGFGTEAFF.

This clone appeared a single time. V is TRBV7-9 and J is TRBJ2-3; D is perhaps TRBD2 (6 bases). V lost 2 bases and J 4 bases, leaving 7 bases between the germline ends. The CDR3 length is 13 residues. Germline V CDR1 and CDR2: SEHNR, FQNEAQ (reference sequence). The CDR3 loop reads CASSLSGADTQYF. The DNA for the CDR3 is TGTGCCAGCAGCTTATCGGGGGCAGATACGCAGTATTTT. Supplemented by reference TRBV7-9 and TRBJ2-3, the full variable domain reads DTGVSQNPRHKITKRGQNVTFRCDPISEHNRLYWYRQTLGQGPEFLTYFQNEAQLEKSRLLSDRFSAERPKGSFSTLEIQRTEQGDSAMYLCASSLSGADTQYFGPGTRLTVL.

This sequence joins TRBV6-1 and TRBJ2-7; D may be TRBD1 or TRBD2 (6 bases each). Germline CDR1 reads MNHNS; CDR2 reads SASEGT. There are 14 residues in the CDR3. V shed 5 bases and J shed 2 bases, with 13 bases lying between them. In DNA form, the CDR3 reads TGTGCCAGCAGTTGGACAGCGGGCCCCTACGAGCAGTACTTC. This translates into CASSWTAGPYEQYF.

This clone was counted between two and nine times. The genes are TRBV11-2 and TRBJ2-7; TRBD2 aligns across 9 bases. V trimming: 3 bases; J trimming: 0 bases; junction bases outside the gene matches: 12. CDR3 length: 18 residues. Germline V gene data show CDR1 as SGHAT and CDR2 as FQNNGV. CDR3 DNA: TGTGCCAGCAGCTTTAACTTTGATAGCGGGAGAGGCTCCTACGAGCAGTACTTC. Amino acid sequence: CASSFNFDSGRGSYEQYF.

In this sample, this clone turned up many times. The chain has TRBV19 and TRBJ1-5, with TRBD1 matching 7 bases. The junction had 5 bases not matched to a gene; V was cut back by 3 bases and J by 0 bases. The germline V gene has CDR1 LNHDA and CDR2 SQIVND (reference sequence). The CDR3 has 16 residues. CDR3 sequence reads: CASSMGRQGSNQPQHF. In DNA, the CDR3 is TGTGCCAGTAGTATGGGGAGACAGGGTAGCAATCAGCCCCAGCATTTT.

This chain uses TRBV28 with TRBJ2-1; 8 bases line up with TRBD2. The CDR3 spans 18 residues. Germline-derived CDR1 and CDR2 are MDHEN and SYDVKM. Losses at the gene ends were 5 bases for V and 2 bases for J; bases not matched to a gene: 14. This chain's CDR3 is CASSAERTAGVAYNEQFF. DNA for the CDR3: TGTGCCAGCAGTGCTGAACGTACAGCGGGGGTTGCCTACAATGAGCAGTTCTTC.

In DNA form, the CDR3 reads TGTGCCAGCAGCTTAGGACAGGTCACCGGGGAGCTGTTTTTT. Protein sequence: CASSLGQVTGELFF. The chain couples TRBV7-2 to TRBJ2-2, with D perhaps TRBD1 (6 bases). Trimming left V 1 base short and J 4 bases short, with 7 bases between. This CDR3 is built from 14 residues. CDR1 SGHTA and CDR2 FQGNSA come from the germline V gene. The full variable domain, its missing parts supplied by reference TRBV7-2 and TRBJ2-2, is GAGVSQSPSNKVTEKGKDVELRCDPISGHTALYWYRQSLGQGLEFLIYFQGNSAPDKSGLPSDRFSAERTGGSVSTLTIQRTQQEDSAVYLCASSLGQVTGELFFGEGSRLTVL.

This sequence joins TRBV28 and TRBJ2-5, with D possibly TRBD1 on 6 matching bases. Germline CDR1 and CDR2: MDHEN and SYDVKM. The CDR3 covers 14 residues. V lost 9 bases, J lost 4 bases, and 18 bases lay in between. The CDR3 loop reads CASGYGGLLETQYF. The CDR3 region has the DNA TGTGCCAGTGGGTATGGGGGCCTCCTAGAGACCCAGTACTTC.

The rearrangement joins TRBV27 to TRBJ2-7, with 7 bases lining up with TRBD1. After removal of 7 bases from V and 0 bases from J, the junction contained 6 bases not matched to a gene. CDR3 length: 14 amino acids. CDR1 is MNHEY, CDR2 SMNVEV, per germline (reference sequence). In DNA form, the CDR3 reads TGTGCCAGCAAATGGACAGGAAGCTCCTACGAGCAGTACTTC. Translated: CASKWTGSSYEQYF.

The chain combines TRBV10-3 with TRBJ2-7; 8 nucleotides line up with TRBD1. Germline V gives CDR1 ENHRY, CDR2 SYGVKD. The CDR3 is 16 amino acids. V shed 4 bases, J shed 4 bases, and the junction held 12 bases outside the gene matches. In DNA, the CDR3 is TGTGCCATCAGTGTGTCGGACAGGGCCACCTCTTACGAGCAGTACTTC. Amino acids: CAISVSDRATSYEQYF.

As for this clone: A far larger clone differs by one base, so this is likely a read error. The chain employs TRBV25-1 and TRBJ2-5; no clear D gene. The better agreement between TRBJ2-7 and the DNA end casts doubt on the J call. Germline V gene lookup returns CDR1 MGHDK and CDR2 SYGVNS. The CDR3 sequence is 11 residues long. CDR3 residues: CASSPSYEQYF. Here the CDR3 DNA reads TGTGCCAGCAGTCCCTCCTACGAGCAGTACTTC.

The chain links TRBV5-1 to TRBJ1-1, with TRBD1 matching over 7 bases. J was trimmed by 2 bases and V by 0 bases; bases with no gene match: 4. The CDR3 is 15 amino acids. The germline V gene has CDR1 SGHRS and CDR2 YFSETQ. CDR3 nucleotide sequence: TGCGCCAGCAGCTTGGACCAGGGGGGTAACACTGAAGCTTTCTTT. This gives the protein CASSLDQGGNTEAFF.